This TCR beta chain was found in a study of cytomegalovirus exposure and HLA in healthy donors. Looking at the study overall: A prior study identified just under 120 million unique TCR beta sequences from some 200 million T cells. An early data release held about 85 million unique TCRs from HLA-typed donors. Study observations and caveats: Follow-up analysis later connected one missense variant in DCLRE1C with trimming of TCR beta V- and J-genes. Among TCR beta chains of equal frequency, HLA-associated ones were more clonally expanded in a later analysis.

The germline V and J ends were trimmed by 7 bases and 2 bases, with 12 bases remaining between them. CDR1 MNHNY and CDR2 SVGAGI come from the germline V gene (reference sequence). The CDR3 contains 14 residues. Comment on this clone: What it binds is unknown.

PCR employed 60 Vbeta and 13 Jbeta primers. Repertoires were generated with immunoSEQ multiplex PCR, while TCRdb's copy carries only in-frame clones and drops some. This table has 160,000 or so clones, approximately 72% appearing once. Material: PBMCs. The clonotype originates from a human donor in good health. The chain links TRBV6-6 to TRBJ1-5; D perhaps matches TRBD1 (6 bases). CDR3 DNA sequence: TGTGCCAGCACCTCAGGGGTGGGCAATCAGCCCCAGCATTTT. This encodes CASTSGVGNQPQHF.